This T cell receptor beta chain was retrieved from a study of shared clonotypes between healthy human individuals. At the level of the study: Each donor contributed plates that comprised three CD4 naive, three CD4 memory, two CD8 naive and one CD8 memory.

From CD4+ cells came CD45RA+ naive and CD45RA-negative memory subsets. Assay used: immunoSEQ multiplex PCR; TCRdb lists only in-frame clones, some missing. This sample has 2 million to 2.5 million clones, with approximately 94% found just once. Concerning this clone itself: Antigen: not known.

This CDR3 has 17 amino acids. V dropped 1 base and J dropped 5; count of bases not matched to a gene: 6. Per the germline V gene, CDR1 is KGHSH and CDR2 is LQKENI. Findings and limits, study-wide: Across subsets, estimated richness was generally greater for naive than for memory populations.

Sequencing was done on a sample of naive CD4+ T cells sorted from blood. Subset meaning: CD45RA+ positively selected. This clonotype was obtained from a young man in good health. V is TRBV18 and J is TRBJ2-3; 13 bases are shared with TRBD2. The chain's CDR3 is CASSPLETSGGKDTQYF. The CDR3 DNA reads TGTGCCAGCTCACCACTCGAGACTAGCGGGGGGAAAGATACGCAGTATTTT. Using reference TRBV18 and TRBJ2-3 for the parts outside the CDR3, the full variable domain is NAGVMQNPRHLVRRRGQEARLRCSPMKGHSHVYWYRQLPEEGLKFMVYLQKENIIDESGMPKERFSAEFPKEGPSILRIQQVVRGDSAAYFCASSPLETSGGKDTQYFGPGTRLTVL.